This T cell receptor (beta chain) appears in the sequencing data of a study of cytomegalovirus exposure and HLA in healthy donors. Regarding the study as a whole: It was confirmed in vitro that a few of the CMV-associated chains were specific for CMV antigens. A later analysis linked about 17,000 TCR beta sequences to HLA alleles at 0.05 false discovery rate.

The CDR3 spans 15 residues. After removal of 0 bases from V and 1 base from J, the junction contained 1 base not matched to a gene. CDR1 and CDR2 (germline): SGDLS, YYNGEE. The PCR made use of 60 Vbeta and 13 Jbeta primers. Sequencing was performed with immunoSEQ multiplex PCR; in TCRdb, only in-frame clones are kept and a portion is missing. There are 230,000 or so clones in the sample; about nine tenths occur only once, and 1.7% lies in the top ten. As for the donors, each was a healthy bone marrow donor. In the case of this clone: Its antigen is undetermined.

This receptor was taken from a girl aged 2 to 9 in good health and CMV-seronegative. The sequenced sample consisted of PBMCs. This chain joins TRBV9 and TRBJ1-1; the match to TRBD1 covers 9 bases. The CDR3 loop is CASSVVGQGNTEAFF. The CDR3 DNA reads TGTGCCAGCAGCGTAGTGGGACAGGGGAACACTGAAGCTTTCTTT.